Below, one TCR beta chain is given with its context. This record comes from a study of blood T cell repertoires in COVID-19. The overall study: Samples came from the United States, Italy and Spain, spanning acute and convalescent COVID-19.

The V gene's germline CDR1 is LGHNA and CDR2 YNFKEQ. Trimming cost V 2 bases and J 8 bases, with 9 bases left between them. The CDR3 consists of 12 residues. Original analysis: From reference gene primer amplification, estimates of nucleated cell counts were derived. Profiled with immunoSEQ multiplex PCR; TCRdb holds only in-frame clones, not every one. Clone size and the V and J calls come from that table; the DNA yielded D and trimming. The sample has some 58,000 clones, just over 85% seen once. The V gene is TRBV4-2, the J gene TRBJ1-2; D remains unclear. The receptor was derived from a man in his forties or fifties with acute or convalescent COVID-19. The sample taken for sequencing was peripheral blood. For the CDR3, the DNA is TGTGCCAGCAGCCAACGGGTTGGGGGCTACACCTTC. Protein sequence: CASSQRVGGYTF.